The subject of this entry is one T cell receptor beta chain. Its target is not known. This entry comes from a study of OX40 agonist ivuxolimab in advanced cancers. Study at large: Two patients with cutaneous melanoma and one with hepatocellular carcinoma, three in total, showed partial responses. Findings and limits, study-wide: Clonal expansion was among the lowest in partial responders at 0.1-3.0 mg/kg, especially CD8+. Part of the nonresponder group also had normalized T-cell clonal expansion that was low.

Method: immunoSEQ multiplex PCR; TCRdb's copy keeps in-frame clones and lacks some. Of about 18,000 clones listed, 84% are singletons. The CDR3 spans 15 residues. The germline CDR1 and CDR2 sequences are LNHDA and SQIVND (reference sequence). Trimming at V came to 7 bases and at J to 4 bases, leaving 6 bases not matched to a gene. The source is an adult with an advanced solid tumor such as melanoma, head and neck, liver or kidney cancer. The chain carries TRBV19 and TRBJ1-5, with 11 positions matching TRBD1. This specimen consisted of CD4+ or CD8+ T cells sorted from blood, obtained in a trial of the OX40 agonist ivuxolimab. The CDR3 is CASTRTGGLNQPQHF. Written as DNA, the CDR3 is TGTGCCAGTACCCGGACAGGGGGCCTGAATCAGCCCCAGCATTTT.